A selection of T cell receptor beta chains follows, all from one sample in a study of blood T cell repertoires in COVID-19. Clones were sequenced by immunoSEQ multiplex PCR, and TCRdb holds only the in-frame ones, with some missing. The sample shows over 250,000 clones, approximately 84% of them seen only once. The sequenced sample consisted of peripheral blood. The receptor source for this set is a human donor with COVID-19, enrolled during active disease. The donor label of this sample is uncertain. Both conserved end residues are part of each CDR3. D genes are given only for firm matches. Clone size is given for some rows only: seen once, a few or many times, or a class if the clone is expanded.

j_call: TRBJ2-1
v_call: TRBV5-5
clone_size: .
d_call: .
cdr3_aa: CASSLEGVSNEQFF
cdr3_nt: TGTGCCAGCAGCTTGGAAGGAGTATCCAATGAGCAGTTCTTC

j_call: TRBJ2-7
v_call: TRBV28
clone_size: .
d_call: TRBD1
cdr3_aa: CATLPLRDRGSYEQYF
cdr3_nt: TGTGCCACCCTCCCCCTCCGGGACAGGGGTAGCTACGAGCAGTACTTC

j_call: TRBJ2-5
v_call: TRBV15
clone_size: .
d_call: TRBD2
cdr3_aa: CATSPGLAVETQYF
cdr3_nt: TGTGCCACCAGTCCCGGACTAGCAGTGGAGACCCAGTACTTC

j_call: TRBJ1-3
v_call: TRBV19
clone_size: .
d_call: .
cdr3_aa: CASSRKGGTLIRNTIYF
cdr3_nt: TGTGCCAGTAGTAGGAAGGGGGGGACACTGATTCGAAACACCATATATTTT

j_call: TRBJ1-5
v_call: TRBV7-9
clone_size: .
d_call: .
cdr3_aa: CASSPLNGGNQPQHF
cdr3_nt: TGTGCCAGCAGCCCCCTCAACGGGGGCAATCAGCCCCAGCATTTT

j_call: TRBJ2-3
v_call: TRBV7-7
clone_size: .
d_call: TRBD2
cdr3_aa: CASSLGLAGADTQYF
cdr3_nt: TGTGCTAGCAGCTTGGGACTAGCGGGTGCGGATACGCAGTATTTT

j_call: TRBJ2-2
v_call: TRBV24-1
clone_size: .
d_call: .
cdr3_aa: CATSAPGTSPFTGELFF
cdr3_nt: TGTGCCACCAGTGCCCCCGGGACTTCACCATTCACCGGGGAGCTGTTTTTT

j_call: TRBJ2-7
v_call: TRBV7-9
clone_size: .
d_call: TRBD2
cdr3_aa: CASSQGLAPYEQYF
cdr3_nt: TGTGCCAGCAGCCAGGGACTAGCGCCCTACGAGCAGTACTTC

j_call: TRBJ1-1
v_call: TRBV7-2
clone_size: .
d_call: TRBD1
cdr3_aa: CATKTGAVVTEAFF
cdr3_nt: TGTGCCACTAAAACAGGGGCAGTCGTTACTGAAGCTTTCTTT

j_call: TRBJ2-3
v_call: TRBV6-2/TRBV6-3
clone_size: .
d_call: TRBD1
cdr3_aa: CASSYPLDRGRFTDTQYF
cdr3_nt: TGTGCCAGCAGTTACCCCTTGGACAGGGGGCGTTTCACAGATACGCAGTATTTT

j_call: TRBJ2-3
v_call: TRBV5-1
clone_size: once
d_call: TRBD1
cdr3_aa: CASSPPTGQADTQYF
cdr3_nt: TGCGCCAGCAGCCCTCCGACAGGGCAGGCAGATACGCAGTATTTT

j_call: TRBJ2-4
v_call: TRBV29-1
clone_size: .
d_call: TRBD2
cdr3_aa: CSASSGTKNIQYF
cdr3_nt: TGCAGCGCCTCGAGCGGGACCAAAAACATTCAGTACTTC

j_call: TRBJ2-3
v_call: TRBV20-1
clone_size: .
d_call: TRBD2
cdr3_aa: CSASHSLTSGRSDTQYF
cdr3_nt: TGCAGTGCTAGTCACTCGTTGACTAGCGGGAGATCAGATACGCAGTATTTT

j_call: TRBJ1-1
v_call: TRBV5-1
clone_size: .
d_call: TRBD1
cdr3_aa: CASSYDRGNTEAFF
cdr3_nt: TGCGCCAGCAGCTATGACAGGGGAAACACTGAAGCTTTCTTT

j_call: TRBJ2-4
v_call: TRBV7-9
clone_size: .
d_call: .
cdr3_aa: CASSHRELSGGNIQYF
cdr3_nt: TGTGCCAGCAGCCACAGGGAGTTATCGGGAGGAAACATTCAGTACTTC

j_call: TRBJ2-3
v_call: TRBV7-2
clone_size: .
d_call: .
cdr3_aa: CASRGDTQYF
cdr3_nt: TGTGCCAGCAGGGGCGATACGCAGTATTTT

j_call: TRBJ1-3
v_call: TRBV6-1
clone_size: .
d_call: .
cdr3_aa: CASSEQEVIF
cdr3_nt: TGTGCCAGCAGTGAACAGGAAGTCATTTTT

j_call: TRBJ1-1
v_call: TRBV7-9
clone_size: .
d_call: .
cdr3_aa: CASSLSRRNTEAFF
cdr3_nt: TGTGCCAGCAGCCTATCGAGGAGGAACACTGAAGCTTTCTTT

j_call: TRBJ2-5
v_call: TRBV19
clone_size: .
d_call: .
cdr3_aa: CASSDPGVWETQYF
cdr3_nt: TGTGCCAGTAGTGATCCAGGGGTTTGGGAGACCCAGTACTTC

j_call: TRBJ2-7
v_call: TRBV11-2
clone_size: .
d_call: .
cdr3_aa: CASSPTGYEQYF
cdr3_nt: TGTGCCAGCAGCCCCACAGGTTACGAGCAGTACTTC

j_call: TRBJ1-5
v_call: TRBV10-1
clone_size: .
d_call: .
cdr3_aa: CASTGLNQPQHF
cdr3_nt: TGCGCCAGTACAGGGCTCAATCAGCCCCAGCATTTT

j_call: TRBJ2-7
v_call: TRBV9
clone_size: .
d_call: TRBD2
cdr3_aa: CASSVAGGPHEQYF
cdr3_nt: TGTGCCAGCAGCGTAGCGGGAGGCCCCCACGAGCAGTACTTC

j_call: TRBJ1-4
v_call: TRBV28
clone_size: .
d_call: .
cdr3_aa: CASSLSGGSNEKLFF
cdr3_nt: TGTGCCAGCAGTTTATCGGGGGGATCTAATGAAAAACTGTTTTTT

j_call: TRBJ2-2
v_call: TRBV10-3
clone_size: once
d_call: TRBD2
cdr3_aa: CAISDESGIRRELFF
cdr3_nt: TGTGCCATCAGTGATGAAAGCGGGATAAGGAGGGAGCTGTTTTTT

j_call: TRBJ2-3
v_call: TRBV30
clone_size: .
d_call: .
cdr3_aa: CAWSVALRGNTQYF
cdr3_nt: TGTGCCTGGAGTGTAGCTCTGCGGGGTAATACGCAGTATTTT